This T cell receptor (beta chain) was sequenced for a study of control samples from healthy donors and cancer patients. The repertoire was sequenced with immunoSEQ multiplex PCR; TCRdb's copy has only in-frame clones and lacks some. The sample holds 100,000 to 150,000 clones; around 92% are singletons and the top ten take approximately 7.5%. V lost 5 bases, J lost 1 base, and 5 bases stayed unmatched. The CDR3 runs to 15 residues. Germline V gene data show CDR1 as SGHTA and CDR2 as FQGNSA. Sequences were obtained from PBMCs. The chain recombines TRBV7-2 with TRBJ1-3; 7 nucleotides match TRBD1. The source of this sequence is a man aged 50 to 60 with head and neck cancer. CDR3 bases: TGTGCCAGCAGCCAACAGGGGAATTCTGGAAACACCATATATTTT. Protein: CASSQQGNSGNTIYF.